This T cell receptor (beta chain) came from a study of T cells in Graves' hyperthyroidism and ophthalmopathy (dated by TCRdb to the late 2010s). Broadly, across the study: Peripheral blood was collected at initial diagnosis, before any treatment. TCR V-J signatures able to tell the groups apart were searched for in a discovery cohort of some 97 patients, of whom 43 had Graves' ophthalmopathy and around 58 had stable Graves' hyperthyroidism. Prospective prediction of ophthalmopathy was tested in an independent validation cohort of 18 to 20 hyperthyroidism patients and 15 to 17 patients who later progressed to ophthalmopathy. For training and testing, the roughly 100 patients in the discovery cohort were randomly divided in a 7:3 ratio. Thyroid tissue and blood T-cell repertoires from six Graves' hyperthyroidism patients were also compared in the study. Following sampling, methimazole starting at 30 mg daily was given to hyperthyroidism patients, and high-dose intravenous methylprednisolone was given to ophthalmopathy patients. The paper reports TCR Vbeta CDR3 sequencing of more than 120 peripheral blood samples: over 40 ophthalmopathy, fewer than 80 hyperthyroidism and around 17 progressor patients.

As concerns this clonotype: The specificity of this receptor is unknown. Base qualities are not at hand, and no much larger clone is one base apart.

The TCR beta CDR3 regions were amplified from the RNA transcripts. The first round of RT-PCR for the TCR CDR3 was performed with the HTBI primer set and the Qiagen OneStep RT-PCR kit. Libraries were constructed in a second round of multiplex PCR, after which size selection and purification were performed. The libraries were sequenced on an Illumina HiSeq2000 using paired-end 100 bp reads. As for how the authors treated the data: Raw data were processed with SOAPnuke, discarding reads with adapters, uncalled bases, mean Phred below 15, or no exact constant-primer or identifier match. High-quality paired reads were merged with COPE v1.2.5, and unique nucleotide sequences were defined as clonotypes. MiTCR v1.1 was used to align the clonotypes against IMGT TRBV, TRBD and TRBJ reference segments. The analysis included only V-J combinations with a frequency above 0.0001, which together covered approximately 99% of the repertoires. The TCS score was defined as the ratio of F50 (clonal expansion) to E x V (chaos), calculated using BLOSUM62-based TCRdist between CDR3 peptides within each V-J. Welch's t-statistics and random forest reduced roughly 530 V-J features to 10 to 15, which were used in a naive Bayes classifier (R e1071). The raw public data were reprocessed by TCRdb itself: fastp quality trimming at Q25, MiXCR clonotype calling, in-frame beta chains only. When rows share a CDR3 protein, they turn into one entry using the most common DNA and genes. The V and J calls were not made by the authors but by TCRdb's processing. The sample table shows hundreds of thousands of distinct CDR3 sequences, and around 15% are seen once. Roughly 10% of the sample lies in the top ten.

A patient counted as having stable Graves' hyperthyroidism if no progression to ophthalmopathy occurred over 18 months of follow-up. Hyperthyroidism patients were newly diagnosed, had a disease duration of under 2 months, and were aged 18 to 65 years. Exclusion was applied to patients with uncontrolled infections, other autoimmune diseases, pregnancy or lactation. Clinical symptoms, serum thyroxine and TRAb, thyroid ultrasound, and orbital computed tomography formed the basis for the diagnoses. PBMCs were separated from roughly 9.3 ml of fresh peripheral blood using Ficoll-Paque density gradient centrifugation. Trizol reagent was used to extract total RNA, and RNA quality was then checked on an Agilent 2100 Bioanalyzer. The paper's findings and limits, for the study overall: Most expanded thyroid clonotypes (frequency above 0.001) were also detected in blood, a finding suggesting that blood repertoires may reflect thyroid immune responses. Sample size was not statistically predetermined, and investigators were not blinded to group allocation. In cross-validation, a model built on a 13 V-J signature told ophthalmopathy apart from stable hyperthyroidism with 85% to 90% sensitivity and about 81% specificity, and in testing the same model reached 80%/75%. During validation, the model predicted progression to ophthalmopathy a median of about 6.5 months ahead of onset, with almost 71% sensitivity and more than 72% specificity.

The sequenced material came from blood. The clonotype originates from a woman aged 18-29 years with Graves' hyperthyroidism.

For the CDR3, the sequence is CSANGGSSYGYTF. The DNA sequence is as follows: TGCAGCGCTAATGGGGGGTCCAGCTATGGCTACACCTTC. The rearrangement combines TRBV29-1 with TRBJ1-2; perhaps TRBD1 is the D gene, with 5 bases matching. According to the germline V gene, CDR1 reads SQVTM and CDR2 reads ANQGSEA. Spanning cysteine to phenylalanine, the CDR3 consists of 13 amino acids. CDR3 DNA is the only sequence kept; it has 39 bases, read in frame from the first base. A distance of 16 bases separates the germline ends of V and J, which lose 7 bases and 4 bases respectively.